These 21 T cell receptor beta chains were all obtained from the same sample, sequenced in a study of T cells in localized non-small cell lung cancer. Produced via immunoSEQ multiplex PCR; TCRdb's table is partial and in-frame only. The data contain about 28,000 clones, approximately 90% of them seen just once; the ten biggest clones take up around 6.8%. The sequenced sample was peripheral blood, obtained before any cancer treatment. These receptors all come from a male donor at least 60 years old with stage I lung adenocarcinoma.

The rearrangement joins TRBV28 to TRBJ1-1; 10 bases match TRBD1. From germline, CDR1 is MDHEN and CDR2 SYDVKM. This CDR3 contains 18 residues. V shed 8 bases and J 2 bases; nucleotides not matched to a gene: 17. CDR3 residues: CASASWWGQGTLNTEAFF. The CDR3 nucleotides are TGTGCCAGCGCATCCTGGTGGGGACAGGGGACCCTTAACACTGAAGCTTTCTTT.

The chain combines TRBV7-2 with TRBJ2-1; TRBD2 aligns across 7 bases. The CDR3 extends over 15 amino acids. V was clipped by 10 bases and J by 4 bases; unmatched bases: 13. Per germline, CDR1 SGHTA and CDR2 FQGNSA. The CDR3 nucleotides read TGTGCCACCTCACTCCTTGGCGGGGGTTACAATGAGCAGTTCTTC. Amino acid sequence: CATSLLGGGYNEQFF.

V gene TRBV11-2 combines with J gene TRBJ2-5, with D possibly being TRBD1 (6 bases). The CDR3 is 15 residues long. From germline, CDR1 is SGHAT and CDR2 FQNNGV. Trimming removed 3 bases from V and 2 bases from J, with 13 bases in between. The CDR3 sequence is CASSFETGAQETQYF. The DNA for the CDR3 is TGTGCCAGCAGCTTCGAGACAGGAGCGCAAGAGACCCAGTACTTC.

The gene calls are TRBV7-2 and TRBJ1-3; perhaps TRBD1 as D (5 bases). Germline V gene data show CDR1 as SGHTA and CDR2 as FQGNSA. The CDR3 contains 17 residues. V lost 1 base to trimming and J lost 0 bases, with 13 bases between them. CDR3 DNA: TGTGCCAGCAGCTTAGGGTATAGGGGAAGCTCTGGAAACACCATATATTTT. This encodes CASSLGYRGSSGNTIYF.

This clone was seen a handful of times. This sequence joins TRBV9 and TRBJ2-4; the D is unclear. The CDR3 is made up of 15 amino acids. The germline V gene has CDR1 SGDLS and CDR2 YYNGEE. Deletions cut 0 bases from V and 7 bases from J, with 14 bases between. The CDR3 sequence: CASSVGSEIGNIQYF. CDR3 nucleotide sequence: TGTGCCAGCAGCGTAGGATCGGAGATTGGGAACATTCAGTACTTC.

The rearrangement uses TRBV9 and TRBJ2-5, with TRBD1 as a possible D gene (5 bases). Germline CDR1 reads SGDLS; CDR2 reads YYNGEE. The CDR3 runs to 17 residues. The V end lost 0 bases, the J end lost 5 bases, and 20 bases lay between the germline ends. CDR3 region: CASSVGNRQDLRETQYF. The CDR3 DNA is TGTGCCAGCAGCGTAGGTAACAGGCAGGATCTTCGTGAGACCCAGTACTTC.

This clone was recorded a few times. The V and J genes are TRBV30 and TRBJ1-1; D perhaps matches TRBD1 (6 bases). This CDR3 has 12 residues. CDR1 is GTSNPN and CDR2 is SVGIG in the germline V gene (reference sequence). V was cut by 2 bases and J by 11 bases, with 15 bases left in between. The CDR3 coding sequence is TGTGCCTGGAGTCTCCCCTTGGGGGGCGCTTTCTTT. Its translation: CAWSLPLGGAFF.

The chain has TRBV28 and TRBJ2-3; no reliable D call. This CDR3 region has 13 residues. From germline, CDR1 is MDHEN and CDR2 SYDVKM. With 8 bases removed from V and 2 bases from J, the gap between germline ends came to 11 bases. This chain's CDR3 is CASRDRVTDTQYF. As DNA, the CDR3 is TGTGCCAGCCGAGACCGGGTCACAGATACGCAGTATTTT.

This chain connects TRBV5-3 to TRBJ2-3, with a weak D call TRBD2 (5 bases). TRBV5-3 is treated as an ORF (open reading frame) with a function not yet certain. CDR3 size: 14 residues. V dropped 9 bases and J dropped 3 bases, with 17 bases sitting between them. CDR3 nucleotide sequence: TGTGCCACCCCCCGTTTAGCGAGTACAGATACGCAGTATTTT. Amino acids: CATPRLASTDTQYF.

The J gene is TRBJ1-1, the V gene TRBV12-5; no firm D call. The CDR3 runs to 14 residues. V was pared by 5 bases and J by 1 base, with 11 bases between. CDR1 and CDR2 from the germline V gene are LGHNT and FRNRAP. CDR3 bases: TGTGCTAGTGGTGACCAGACGCCGAACACTGAAGCTTTCTTT. Translated, it gives CASGDQTPNTEAFF.

The chain uses TRBV4-3 and TRBJ1-2; possible D gene TRBD1, 6 bases. Trimming stripped 1 base from V and 7 bases from J, with 13 bases between. CDR1 LGHNA and CDR2 YSLEER come from the germline V gene. The CDR3 consists of 14 residues. The CDR3 sequence: CASSQGLGALGYTF. The CDR3 bases are TGCGCCAGCAGCCAAGGGTTGGGGGCGCTTGGCTACACCTTC.

This chain uses TRBV4-1 with TRBJ2-6; D may be TRBD1 (7 bases). Germline V CDR1 and CDR2: MGHRA, YSYEKL. V lost 4 bases to trimming and J lost 4 bases, with 26 bases between them. This CDR3 spans 20 amino acids. Here the CDR3 reads CASSRHGGDREVAGANVLTF. CDR3 sequence (DNA): TGCGCCAGCAGCCGCCACGGAGGAGACAGGGAGGTCGCCGGGGCCAACGTCCTGACTTTC.

This clone was recorded once. The CDR3 nucleotides read TGTGCCAGCAGCTTATCCCTCAGACAGGGGGGTAACACCGGGGAGCTGTTTTTT. Its translation is CASSLSLRQGGNTGELFF. The chain couples TRBV7-8 to TRBJ2-2; 9 bases map to TRBD1. J lost 2 bases, V lost 2 bases, and 9 bases had no gene match. The CDR3 sequence is 18 residues long. Germline V gives CDR1 SGHVS, CDR2 FQNEAQ.

The chain couples TRBV30 to TRBJ2-1; TRBD1 agrees at 7 bases. Per germline, CDR1 GTSNPN and CDR2 SVGIG (reference sequence). This CDR3 spans 16 amino acids. V gave up 4 bases and J gave up 2 bases; unmatched junction bases: 11. Written as DNA, the CDR3 is TGTGCCTGGAAGACAGGGATAGGAGCAACCTACAATGAGCAGTTCTTC. This codes for CAWKTGIGATYNEQFF.

The J gene is TRBJ1-1, the V gene TRBV6-5; a weak D match, TRBD1 (5 bases). The CDR3 covers 12 residues. V lost 5 bases and J lost 5, with 9 bases in between. CDR1 MNHEY and CDR2 SVGAGI come from the germline V gene. DNA of the CDR3: TGTGCCAGCAGTCCTGGGACTACTGAAGCTTTCTTT. It translates to CASSPGTTEAFF.

The genes are TRBV2 and TRBJ2-7, with D uncertain. CDR3 length equals 14 residues. In germline, CDR1 is SNHLY, CDR2 FYNNEI. The V gene lost 7 bases and the J gene lost 3 bases, with 16 bases spanning the gap. CDR3 sequence: CASILGPSNYEQYF. The CDR3 bases are TGTGCCAGCATTCTCGGACCGAGCAACTACGAGCAGTACTTC.

The chain uses TRBV18 and TRBJ1-1, with 11 bases lining up with TRBD1. The V and J ends lost 3 bases and 4 bases, in that order; junction bases with no gene match: 4. CDR1 is KGHSH, CDR2 LQKENI, per germline. CDR3 length: 15 residues. The CDR3: CASSPMGTGGTEAFF. CDR3 bases: TGTGCCAGCTCACCGATGGGGACAGGGGGCACTGAAGCTTTCTTT. Looking up the rest from reference TRBV18 and TRBJ1-1 gives the full variable domain: NAGVMQNPRHLVRRRGQEARLRCSPMKGHSHVYWYRQLPEEGLKFMVYLQKENIIDESGMPKERFSAEFPKEGPSILRIQQVVRGDSAAYFCASSPMGTGGTEAFFGQGTRLTVV.

The chain combines TRBV29-1 with TRBJ2-3; 7 bases match TRBD2. V gave up 8 bases and J gave up 5 bases; unmatched junction bases: 10. Germline lookup yields CDR1 SQVTM and CDR2 ANQGSEA. The CDR3 is made up of 13 amino acids. The CDR3 DNA reads as TGCAGCCCTGGCCCCGCGGGGGTAGATACGCAGTATTTT. Translation gives CSPGPAGVDTQYF.

For the CDR3, the DNA is TGCGCCAGCAGCTTTCAGGGGTTTGATGAAAAACTGTTTTTT. Its translation is CASSFQGFDEKLFF. This chain connects TRBV5-1 to TRBJ1-4; D is perhaps TRBD1 (6 bases). There are 14 residues in the CDR3. Germline values: CDR1 SGHRS, CDR2 YFSETQ. V lost 2 bases and J lost 6, with 11 bases in between.

The rearrangement joins TRBV6-5 to TRBJ2-5; 11 bases align to TRBD1. Trimming cost V 5 bases and J 4 bases; bases outside gene matches: 6. The CDR3 is made up of 15 amino acids. Looked up from germline, CDR1 is MNHEY and CDR2 is SVGAGI. The CDR3 is CASSSAGTGGETQYF. CDR3 in DNA: TGTGCCAGCAGTAGCGCCGGGACAGGGGGAGAGACCCAGTACTTC.

V gene TRBV30 combines with J gene TRBJ1-5, with 9 positions matching TRBD1. Trimming removed 8 bases from V and 5 bases from J; junction bases left unmatched: 7. The V gene's germline CDR1 is GTSNPN and CDR2 SVGIG (reference sequence). There are 13 residues in the CDR3. The CDR3 nucleotides read TGTGCCGCCGCGGGACAGGGCTATCAGCCCCAGCATTTT. Translating it yields CAAAGQGYQPQHF.